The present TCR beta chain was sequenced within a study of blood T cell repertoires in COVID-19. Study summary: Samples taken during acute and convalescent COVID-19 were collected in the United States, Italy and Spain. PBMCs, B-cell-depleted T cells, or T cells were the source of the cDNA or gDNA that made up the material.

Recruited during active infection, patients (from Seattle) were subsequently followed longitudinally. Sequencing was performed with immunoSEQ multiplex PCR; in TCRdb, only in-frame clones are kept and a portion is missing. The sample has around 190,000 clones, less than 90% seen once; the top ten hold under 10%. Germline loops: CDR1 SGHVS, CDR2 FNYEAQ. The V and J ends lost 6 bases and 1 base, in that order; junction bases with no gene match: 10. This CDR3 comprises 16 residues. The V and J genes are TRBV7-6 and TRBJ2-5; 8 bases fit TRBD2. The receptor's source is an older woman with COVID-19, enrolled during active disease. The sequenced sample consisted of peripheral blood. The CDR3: CASRQNSGNIQETQYF. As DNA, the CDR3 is TGTGCCAGCAGACAGAATAGCGGGAACATCCAAGAGACCCAGTACTTC.